Each of the 8 T cell receptor beta chains below was sequenced from the same sample in a study of post-analysis software for immune sequencing data. The study, taken as a whole, reports: Controls had lower frequencies than patients of about five TRBV segments, which included TRBV5-6, TRBV5-1 and TRBV20-1.

The antigens for these receptors are not known. Prepared TCR beta cDNA libraries contained unique molecular identifiers. TCRdb itself ran the PCR reads through MiXCR, one entry per CDR3 protein. Of around 770,000 distinct CDR3 sequences listed, around 46% are singletons. The sample consisted of blood. These receptors all stem from a girl aged 10 to 17 with multiple sclerosis.

The CDR3 spells CASSLRGTGYDGYTF. The CDR3 coding sequence is TGCGCCAGCAGCTTGCGGGGGACAGGGTATGATGGCTACACCTTC. The V and J genes are TRBV5-1 and TRBJ1-2; 9 nucleotides line up with TRBD1. The CDR3 runs 15 residues. Germline V gene sequence: CDR1 SGHRS, CDR2 YFSETQ. After removal of 1 base from V and 6 bases from J, the junction contained 7 bases not matched to a gene.

The chain joins TRBV7-6 to TRBJ2-7, with 9 bases matching TRBD1. Germline V CDR1 and CDR2: SGHVS, FNYEAQ. The CDR3 consists of 14 residues. V lost 1 base and J lost 6; bases outside the gene matches: 4. The DNA of the CDR3 is TGTGCCAGCAGCTTAGTGGGACAGGGACCCGAGCAGTACTTC. Translated: CASSLVGQGPEQYF.

CDR3 in DNA: TGTGCCAGCAGCTTAGCCCCTACTAGCGTCAACGTCGTCTCCTACGAGCAGTACTTC. Translation gives CASSLAPTSVNVVSYEQYF. The V and J genes are TRBV7-2 and TRBJ2-7; 7 bases align to TRBD2. Germline V gives CDR1 SGHTA, CDR2 FQGNSA. This CDR3 comprises 19 residues. With 0 bases clipped from V and 0 bases from J, the junction kept 14 bases outside the gene matches. The full variable domain, with the rest looked up from reference TRBV7-2 and TRBJ2-7, is GAGVSQSPSNKVTEKGKDVELRCDPISGHTALYWYRQSLGQGLEFLIYFQGNSAPDKSGLPSDRFSAERTGGSVSTLTIQRTQQEDSAVYLCASSLAPTSVNVVSYEQYFGPGTRLTVT.

This clonotype has a single count. The chain couples TRBV7-8 to TRBJ2-5, with a possible D match to TRBD1 (5 bases). The DNA end is more similar to TRBJ2-7, so the J call may be wrong. CDR1 SGHVS and CDR2 FQNEAQ come from the germline V gene. CDR3 length: 16 residues. CDR3 in amino acids: CASSPRRAPDIYEQYF. CDR3 DNA: TGTGCCAGCAGCCCCCGACGGGCTCCGGACATCTACGAGCAGTACTTC.

For this clonotype: A junction boundary mismatches the germline segment, possibly from a read error. This chain uses TRBV10-3 with TRBJ2-4; D is unclear. Germline CDR1 reads ENHRY; CDR2 reads SYGVKD. The CDR3 consists of 14 residues. The CDR3 loop is CAISEELAKNILYF. CDR3 bases: TGTGCCATCAGCGAGGAGTTAGCCAAAAACATTCTGTACTTC.

A few counts support this clonotype. This chain connects TRBV12-3 or TRBV12-4 to TRBJ1-5, with 7 bases that match TRBD1. V gave up 3 bases and J gave up 4 bases; unmatched junction bases: 3. The CDR3 runs 14 residues. In nucleotides, the CDR3 is TGTGCCAGCAGTTTCCCAGGGGGGAATCAGCCCCAGCATTTT. Translated: CASSFPGGNQPQHF.

The rearrangement joins TRBV6-6 to TRBJ2-5; D gene unclear. The CDR3 consists of 13 residues. Looked up from germline, CDR1 is MNHNY and CDR2 is SVGAGI (reference sequence). Trimming took 6 bases from V and 5 from J, leaving 13 bases between them. The CDR3 nucleotides are TGTGCCAGCAGCCTTATCCCGCGTGAGACCCAGTACTTC. The encoded protein is CASSLIPRETQYF.

The chain joins TRBV4-3 to TRBJ2-7; weak D call: TRBD2 (5 bases). V dropped 1 base and J dropped 0 bases, with 13 bases sitting between them. Germline loops: CDR1 LGHNA, CDR2 YSLEER. The CDR3 runs to 16 residues. CDR3 sequence (DNA): TGCGCCAGCAGCCAAGCCTACGGTGGGAGCTCCTACGAGCAGTACTTC. Translating gives CASSQAYGGSSYEQYF.